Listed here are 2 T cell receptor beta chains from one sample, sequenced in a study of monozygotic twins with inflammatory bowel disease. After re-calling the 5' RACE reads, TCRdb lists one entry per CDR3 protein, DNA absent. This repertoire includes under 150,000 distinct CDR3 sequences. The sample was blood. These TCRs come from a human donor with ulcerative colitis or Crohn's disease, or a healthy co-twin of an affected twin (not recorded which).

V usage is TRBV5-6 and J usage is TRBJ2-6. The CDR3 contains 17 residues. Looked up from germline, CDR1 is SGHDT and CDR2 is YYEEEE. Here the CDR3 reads CASSHHLGYSGANVLTF.

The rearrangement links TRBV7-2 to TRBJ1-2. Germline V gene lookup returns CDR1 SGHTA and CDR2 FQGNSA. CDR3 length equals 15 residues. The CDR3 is CASSLRVALDYGYTF.